This record looks at one T cell receptor beta chain sequence and its context. This sample was included in a study of shared clonotypes between healthy human individuals. Assay used: immunoSEQ multiplex PCR; TCRdb lists only in-frame clones, some missing. The data show some 1.1 million clones, approximately 80% seen once. V was clipped by 0 bases and J by 4 bases, with 13 bases between them. CDR1 is SGDLS and CDR2 is YYNGEE in the germline V gene. The CDR3 is 15 amino acids. This clonotype originated in a man between 18 and 29 years old in good health. Some clones in this sample may be carry-over from other donors' samples. Sequencing was carried out using memory CD4+ T cells from PBMCs. Subset meaning: CD45RA-negative fraction. The rearrangement uses TRBV9 and TRBJ1-2, with D possibly matching TRBD1 (5 bases). The CDR3 sequence: CASSVAPKGSYGYTF. The CDR3 DNA reads TGTGCCAGCAGCGTAGCCCCGAAGGGGTCCTATGGCTACACCTTC.